These T cell receptor beta chains were read from a single sample in a study of cytomegalovirus exposure and HLA in healthy donors. Generated by immunoSEQ multiplex PCR, the TCRdb table keeps only in-frame clones and is missing some. The sample lists 250,000 to 350,000 clones; around 90% were seen once. Input material: PBMCs. The receptors were gathered from a man aged 25-45 years in good health and CMV-seronegative. The CDR3 runs from the conserved cysteine through the conserved F or W. A D gene is named only where the DNA matches it firmly. The size field is filled for only some rows; it gives once, few, many or a size class.

j_gene	v_gene	abundance	d_gene	len	CDR3nt	CDR3aa
TRBJ1-2	TRBV11-2	.	TRBD1	15	TGTGCCAGCAGCCAAAGTCCGGACAGGGGAGTTGGCTACACCTTC	CASSQSPDRGVGYTF
TRBJ1-5	TRBV19	.	.	16	TGTGCCAGTAGTGCCCCTGAGAGGGATATCAATCAGCCCCAGCATTTT	CASSAPERDINQPQHF
TRBJ1-1	TRBV19	.	.	15	TGTGCCAGTAGTATCCCAGACAGTCGAAACACTGAAGCTTTCTTT	CASSIPDSRNTEAFF
TRBJ1-2	TRBV11-2	.	.	16	TGTGCCAGCAGCTTAGGGGTAGGCAGGAATAACTATGGCTACACCTTC	CASSLGVGRNNYGYTF
TRBJ1-1	TRBV5-1	.	TRBD1	15	TGCGCCAGCAGCTTGGATACAGGGGTCGACACTGAAGCTTTCTTT	CASSLDTGVDTEAFF
TRBJ1-2	TRBV5-6	once	TRBD1	14	TGTGCCAGCCATCTCGGACAGGACGAATATGGCTACACCTTC	CASHLGQDEYGYTF
TRBJ2-3	TRBV19	.	.	14	TGTGCCAGTAGTATCGAACAGGGAAGGGTTACGCAGTATTTT	CASSIEQGRVTQYF
TRBJ1-6	TRBV4-1	.	TRBD1	17	TGCGCCAGCAGCCAAGGACAGGGGAGCTCCTATAATTCACCCCTCCACTTT	CASSQGQGSSYNSPLHF
TRBJ2-5	TRBV29-1	.	.	14	TGCAGCGTTGGGGCAGGGATGCTTCTAGAGACCCAGTACTTC	CSVGAGMLLETQYF
TRBJ1-5	TRBV27	once	TRBD1	15	TGTGCCAGCAGTCTTGGGACAGATAGCAATCAGCCCCAGCATTTT	CASSLGTDSNQPQHF
TRBJ2-1	TRBV19	.	.	12	TGTGCCAGTAGTATAGGGGCCGGAGGGCAGTTCTTC	CASSIGAGGQFF
TRBJ1-6	TRBV4-1	.	.	16	TGCGCCAGCAGCCAACAGGGCCGAACCTATAATTCACCCCTCCACTTT	CASSQQGRTYNSPLHF
TRBJ1-2	TRBV6-5	few	.	14	TGTGCCAGCACCACCCGACGAGGAGGCTATGGCTACACCTTC	CASTTRRGGYGYTF
TRBJ1-1	TRBV4-3	once	.	13	TGCGCCAGCAGCCGAACTCAGAACACTGAAGCTTTCTTT	CASSRTQNTEAFF
TRBJ1-6	TRBV9	.	TRBD1	15	TGTGCCAGCAGCGCCGGGACAGGGGGGAATTCACCCCTCCACTTT	CASSAGTGGNSPLHF
TRBJ1-1	TRBV5-1	.	.	15	TGCGCCAGCAGCTTATGGGCAGGTAGGGGGACTGAAGCTTTCTTT	CASSLWAGRGTEAFF
TRBJ2-7	TRBV2	.	.	16	TGTGCCAGCAGTGATTGGCCCTCGGACTCCACATCGAAGCAGTACTTC	CASSDWPSDSTSKQYF